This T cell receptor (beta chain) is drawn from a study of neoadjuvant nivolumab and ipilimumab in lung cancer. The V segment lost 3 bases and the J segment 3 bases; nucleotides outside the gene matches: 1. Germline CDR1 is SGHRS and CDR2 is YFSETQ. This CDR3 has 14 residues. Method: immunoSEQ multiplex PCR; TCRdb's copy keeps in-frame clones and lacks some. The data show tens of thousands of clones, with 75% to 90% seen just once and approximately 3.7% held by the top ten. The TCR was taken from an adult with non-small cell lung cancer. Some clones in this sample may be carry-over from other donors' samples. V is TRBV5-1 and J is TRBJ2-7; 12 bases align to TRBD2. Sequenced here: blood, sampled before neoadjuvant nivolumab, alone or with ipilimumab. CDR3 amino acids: CASSSTSGSYEQYF. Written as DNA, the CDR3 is TGCGCCAGCAGCTCGACTAGCGGGAGCTACGAGCAGTACTTC.